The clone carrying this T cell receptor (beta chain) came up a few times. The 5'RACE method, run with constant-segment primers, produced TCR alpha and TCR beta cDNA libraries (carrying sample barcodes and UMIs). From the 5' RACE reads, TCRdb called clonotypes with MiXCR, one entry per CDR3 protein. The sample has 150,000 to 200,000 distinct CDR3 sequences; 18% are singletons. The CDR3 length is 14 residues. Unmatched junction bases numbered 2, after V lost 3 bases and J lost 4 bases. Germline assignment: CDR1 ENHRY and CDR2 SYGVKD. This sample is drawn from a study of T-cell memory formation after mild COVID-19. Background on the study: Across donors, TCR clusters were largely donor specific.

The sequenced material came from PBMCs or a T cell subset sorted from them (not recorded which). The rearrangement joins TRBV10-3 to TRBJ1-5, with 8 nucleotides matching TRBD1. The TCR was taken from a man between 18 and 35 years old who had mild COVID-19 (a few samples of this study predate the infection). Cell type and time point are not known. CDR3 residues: CAISDQGANQPQHF. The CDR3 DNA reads TGTGCCATCAGTGACCAGGGGGCGAATCAGCCCCAGCATTTT.